The clone carrying this TCR beta chain has a handful of counts. The CDR3 length is 14 residues. CDR1 LGHDT and CDR2 YNNKEL come from the germline V gene (reference sequence). V was pared by 4 bases and J by 5 bases, with 14 bases between. Clones were sequenced by immunoSEQ multiplex PCR, and TCRdb holds only the in-frame ones, with some missing. The table records tens of thousands of clones, approximately 80% of them present only once. The data derive from a study of control samples from healthy donors and cancer patients. This sequence joins TRBV3-1 (or the pseudogene TRBV3-2) and TRBJ2-5, with a possible D match to TRBD2 (6 bases). The sequence was obtained from a man in his sixties with head and neck cancer. Sequenced: PBMCs. CDR3 coding DNA: TGTGCCAGCAGCCCCCCTGGAGGGAGTGAGACCCAGTACTTC. It is translated as CASSPPGGSETQYF.